The 29 T cell receptor beta chains given below trace back to one sample, sequenced in a study of T cells in localized non-small cell lung cancer. Generated by immunoSEQ multiplex PCR, the TCRdb table keeps only in-frame clones and is missing some. Among 3,500 or so clones listed, about 29% were seen once. The material was normal lung tissue next to the tumor, obtained before any cancer treatment. These receptors originate from a woman aged 35 to 69 with stage I lung adenocarcinoma.

This clone was counted a few times. The V and J genes are TRBV28 and TRBJ2-5; 12 positions match TRBD2. The trim removed 4 bases at V and 3 bases at J, leaving 6 bases unmatched. The CDR3 is made up of 16 amino acids. Germline CDR1 and CDR2: MDHEN and SYDVKM. Here the CDR3 reads CASSSSGRARKETQYF. CDR3 sequence (DNA): TGTGCCAGCAGTTCTAGCGGGAGGGCCAGGAAAGAGACCCAGTACTTC.

This clone is judged medium-sized. The V call is TRBV11-3, the J call TRBJ2-3, with unresolved D. This CDR3 is 17 amino acids long. The V gene lost 1 base and the J gene lost 1 base, with 15 bases spanning the gap. The germline V gene encodes CDR1 SGHNT and CDR2 YENEEA. The CDR3 bases are TGTGCCAGCAGCTTAGTCCGACCATTCTGGGGCACAGATACGCAGTATTTT. It yields the protein CASSLVRPFWGTDTQYF.

V usage is TRBV30 and J usage is TRBJ1-1, with D possibly matching TRBD1 (5 bases). Germline V gene data show CDR1 as GTSNPN and CDR2 as SVGIG (reference sequence). This CDR3 has 15 residues. The CDR3 DNA reads as TGTGCTCTTAGGCGGGGGTTGGGTGGGAGCACTGAAGCTTTCTTT. Protein product: CALRRGLGGSTEAFF.

There are a few counts of this clone. CDR3 sequence (DNA): TGTGCCAGCAGCCCCCGACTGGAATCTAGCACAGATACGCAGTATTTT. It codes for CASSPRLESSTDTQYF. V is TRBV7-6 and J is TRBJ2-3; D is unresolved. Trimming left V 5 bases short and J 0 bases short, with 15 bases between. The CDR3 is made up of 16 amino acids. The germline gives CDR1 SGHVS, CDR2 FNYEAQ.

This chain links TRBV15 with TRBJ1-1; TRBD1 agrees at 8 bases. This CDR3 has 15 amino acids. Germline CDR1 reads LNHNV; CDR2 reads YYDKDF (reference sequence). The V segment lost 3 bases and the J segment 7 bases; nucleotides outside the gene matches: 10. CDR3 sequence: CATSSSWDRNFEAFF. The CDR3 DNA reads as TGTGCCACCAGCAGTTCTTGGGACAGGAACTTTGAAGCTTTCTTT.

The chain couples TRBV11-3 to TRBJ2-7; TRBD1 matches at 7 bases. The CDR3 is 15 residues long. Germline CDR1 SGHNT, CDR2 YENEEA. V lost 5 bases, J lost 1 base, and 8 bases stayed unmatched. This CDR3 reads CASSVTGWASYEQYF. In DNA form, the CDR3 reads TGTGCCAGCAGCGTGACAGGGTGGGCATCCTACGAGCAGTACTTC.

This clone has only a few counts. The V call is TRBV6-8, the J call TRBJ1-4; TRBD1 is a possible D gene (5 bases). Germline V gene lookup returns CDR1 MNHGY and CDR2 SAAAGT. This CDR3 has 13 amino acids. The V and J ends lost 5 bases and 6 bases respectively, with 10 bases between them. CDR3 nucleotide sequence: TGTGCCAGCAGTGGGGGGTCGGATGAAAAACTGTTTTTT. This encodes CASSGGSDEKLFF.

This clone turned up a few times. CDR3 nucleotides: TGCGCCAGCAGCGTAGACAGCTTTCGCTCCTACAATGAGCAGTTCTTC. It translates to CASSVDSFRSYNEQFF. This chain links TRBV5-1 with TRBJ2-1; D perhaps matches TRBD1 (5 bases). This CDR3 spans 16 amino acids. Trimming removed 4 bases at V and 0 bases at J, with 14 bases between. The germline gives CDR1 SGHRS, CDR2 YFSETQ.

The V call is TRBV4-1, the J call TRBJ1-2, with D maybe TRBD1 (6 bases). This CDR3 has 13 residues. The ends were cut back, 0 bases at V and 8 bases at J, with 10 bases in the middle. CDR1 MGHRA and CDR2 YSYEKL come from the germline V gene. The CDR3 nucleotides read TGCGCCAGCAGCCAAGATGGACAGCGGGGCTACACCTTC. This gives the protein CASSQDGQRGYTF.

The rearrangement joins TRBV18 to TRBJ2-2; D could derive from TRBD1 or TRBD2 (5 bases each). V lost 3 bases and J lost 2, with 10 bases in between. The germline gives CDR1 KGHSH, CDR2 LQKENI. The CDR3 is 15 residues long. CDR3 nucleotide sequence: TGTGCCAGCTCACCTTCTCGGGGCAACACCGGGGAGCTGTTTTTT. Translation: CASSPSRGNTGELFF. Using reference TRBV18 and TRBJ2-2 for the parts outside the CDR3, the full variable domain is NAGVMQNPRHLVRRRGQEARLRCSPMKGHSHVYWYRQLPEEGLKFMVYLQKENIIDESGMPKERFSAEFPKEGPSILRIQQVVRGDSAAYFCASSPSRGNTGELFFGEGSRLTVL.

The V call is TRBV11-3, the J call TRBJ2-7, with TRBD1 matching over 10 bases. J gave up 5 bases and V 5 bases, and 6 bases lay outside the gene matches. The CDR3 has 14 amino acids. Germline V gene sequence: CDR1 SGHNT, CDR2 YENEEA. Here the CDR3 reads CASSPRTGGNEQYF. DNA of the CDR3: TGTGCCAGCAGCCCCCGGACAGGGGGAAACGAGCAGTACTTC.

The rearrangement links TRBV30 to TRBJ2-5; no definite D call. Per germline, CDR1 GTSNPN and CDR2 SVGIG (reference sequence). V shed 6 bases and J shed 7 bases, with 15 bases lying between them. CDR3 length: 12 amino acids. CDR3 protein: CACRALRWTQYF. For the CDR3, the DNA is TGTGCCTGCCGTGCCCTTCGGTGGACCCAGTACTTC.

Only a few counts were recorded for this clone. The rearrangement joins TRBV11-3 to TRBJ2-3; 10 bases match TRBD2. V was clipped by 6 bases and J by 0 bases; unmatched bases: 9. There are 17 residues in the CDR3. Germline V gene lookup returns CDR1 SGHNT and CDR2 YENEEA. CDR3 coding DNA: TGTGCCAGCAGTCCGGGAGCGGGAGGGCCGAGCACAGATACGCAGTATTTT. Amino acids: CASSPGAGGPSTDTQYF.

In this sample, this clone turned up a few times. The chain couples TRBV11-3 to TRBJ1-2; D ambiguous. The CDR3 contains 15 residues. CDR1 is SGHNT and CDR2 is YENEEA in the germline V gene. The V and J ends lost 1 base and 1 base respectively, with 10 bases between them. The CDR3 loop reads CASSLVGDLNYGYTF. CDR3 DNA sequence: TGTGCCAGCAGCTTAGTTGGCGACCTTAACTATGGCTACACCTTC. Together with reference TRBV11-3 and TRBJ1-2, the CDR3 gives the full variable domain: EAGVVQSPRYKIIEKKQPVAFWCNPISGHNTLYWYLQNLGQGPELLIRYENEEAVDDSQLPKDRFSAERLKGVDSTLKIQPAELGDSAVYLCASSLVGDLNYGYTFGSGTRLTVV.

CDR3 protein: CASSFVFSEQYF. The CDR3 DNA is TGTGCCAGCAGTTTCGTTTTTTCCGAGCAGTACTTC. The chain is built from TRBV28 and TRBJ2-7; unclear D gene. Deletions cut 3 bases from V and 6 bases from J, with 9 bases between. The length of the CDR3 is 12 residues. In germline, CDR1 is MDHEN, CDR2 SYDVKM. Complete variable domain (other parts from reference TRBV28 and TRBJ2-7): DVKVTQSSRYLVKRTGEKVFLECVQDMDHENMFWYRQDPGLGLRLIYFSYDVKMKEKGDIPEGYSVSREKKERFSLILESASTNQTSMYLCASSFVFSEQYFGPGTRLTVT.

This clone came up a few times. The chain's CDR3 is CASSVVGTSGSYEQYF. As DNA, the CDR3 is TGTGCCAGCAGCGTAGTTGGGACTAGCGGATCCTACGAGCAGTACTTC. This chain joins TRBV9 and TRBJ2-7, with 11 bases fitting TRBD2. After removal of 0 bases from V and 1 base from J, the junction contained 3 bases not matched to a gene. Germline V gene data show CDR1 as SGDLS and CDR2 as YYNGEE. This CDR3 spans 16 amino acids.

This chain uses TRBV28 with TRBJ1-1; tentatively, D is TRBD1 (5 bases). Germline CDR1 is MDHEN and CDR2 is SYDVKM. The CDR3 runs to 15 residues. V was shortened by 5 bases and J by 1 base, with 14 bases between the two germline ends. In nucleotides, the CDR3 is TGTGCCAGCAGTCCGGGCCGAGGGGCGAACACTGAAGCTTTCTTT. Translation: CASSPGRGANTEAFF.

This clone was seen only once. The genes are TRBV19 and TRBJ2-1; TRBD2 matches at 11 bases. The germline V gene has CDR1 LNHDA and CDR2 SQIVND (reference sequence). V gave up 7 bases and J gave up 5 bases; unmatched junction bases: 1. This CDR3 contains 13 residues. The CDR3 nucleotides are TGTGCCAGTAAGACTAGCGGGGACAATGAGCAGTTCTTC. Its translation is CASKTSGDNEQFF. The full variable domain, rest sourced from reference TRBV19 and TRBJ2-1, is DGGITQSPKYLFRKEGQNVTLSCEQNLNHDAMYWYRQDPGQGLRLIYYSQIVNDFQKGDIAEGYSVSREKKESFPLTVTSAQKNPTAFYLCASKTSGDNEQFFGPGTRLTVL.

This clone was seen more than once but under ten times. J is TRBJ1-2 and V is TRBV30; D unclear. This CDR3 is 14 amino acids long. Trimming stripped 4 bases from V and 2 bases from J, with 14 bases between. Germline CDR1 and CDR2: GTSNPN and SVGIG (reference sequence). In DNA form, the CDR3 reads TGTGCCTGGACTCTCGTATCGGAAAACTATGGCTACACCTTC. Protein: CAWTLVSENYGYTF.

J is TRBJ2-5 and V is TRBV19; unclear D gene. This CDR3 spans 13 amino acids. V lost 0 bases and J 1 base, leaving 3 bases between the germline ends. CDR1 is LNHDA and CDR2 is SQIVND in the germline V gene (reference sequence). The CDR3 is CASSIDFQETQYF. The CDR3 nucleotides read TGTGCCAGTAGTATAGATTTCCAAGAGACCCAGTACTTC.

The genes are TRBV28 and TRBJ2-1; D perhaps matches TRBD2 (6 bases). Germline V gene sequence: CDR1 MDHEN, CDR2 SYDVKM. Trimming pared 5 bases from V and 5 bases from J, leaving 19 bases between. The CDR3 is made up of 16 amino acids. Here the CDR3 reads CASSSVHTGTHNEQFF. CDR3 DNA: TGTGCCAGCAGTAGCGTCCACACCGGGACTCACAATGAGCAGTTCTTC.

V usage is TRBV28 and J usage is TRBJ2-2, with 8 bases that match TRBD1. The CDR3 totals 13 residues. The ends lost 6 bases at V and 7 bases at J; junction bases unmatched: 4. Germline V gene data show CDR1 as MDHEN and CDR2 as SYDVKM. CDR3 in DNA: TGTGCCAGCAGCCAGGGGGCGGGCGGGGAGCTGTTTTTT. As protein: CASSQGAGGELFF.

This clone was counted between two and nine times. This chain joins TRBV9 and TRBJ2-7, with 10 bases aligning to TRBD2. Unmatched junction bases numbered 8, after V lost 5 bases and J lost 6 bases. The CDR3 consists of 14 residues. Germline V lookup: CDR1 SGDLS, CDR2 YYNGEE. CDR3 amino acids: CASRRASGSSEQYF. CDR3 coding DNA: TGTGCCAGCAGGCGGGCTAGCGGGAGTTCCGAGCAGTACTTC.

CDR3: CASSETTGGITEAFF. The CDR3 DNA sequence: TGTGCCAGCAGCGAGACGACAGGGGGCATAACTGAAGCTTTCTTT. The gene calls are TRBV11-3 and TRBJ1-1, with 10 bases fitting TRBD1. CDR1 SGHNT and CDR2 YENEEA come from the germline V gene. The CDR3 is 15 amino acids. Trimming took 5 bases from V and 5 from J; bases not matched to a gene: 8.

This clone was counted only a few times. The J gene is TRBJ1-4, the V gene TRBV6-8; 8 bases match TRBD1. V lost 6 bases to trimming and J lost 6 bases; unmatched junction nucleotides: 9. Germline V gene data show CDR1 as MNHGY and CDR2 as SAAAGT. The CDR3 length is 15 residues. The CDR3 DNA reads as TGTGCCAGCAGCGCTATCAGGGGGCCTTATGAAAAACTGTTTTTT. Protein: CASSAIRGPYEKLFF.

This clone came up a few times. The rearrangement uses TRBV19 and TRBJ2-1; a weak D match, TRBD2 (5 bases). Germline V gene data show CDR1 as LNHDA and CDR2 as SQIVND (reference sequence). The CDR3 totals 15 residues. The ends were cut back, 1 base at V and 5 bases at J, with 12 bases in the middle. The CDR3 sequence: CASSIAIAFHNEQFF. In nucleotides, the CDR3 is TGTGCCAGTAGTATAGCAATAGCGTTCCACAATGAGCAGTTCTTC.

The rearrangement links TRBV5-1 to TRBJ1-2; D uncertain. The length of the CDR3 is 14 residues. Germline V gene lookup returns CDR1 SGHRS and CDR2 YFSETQ. V lost 0 bases, J lost 1 base, and 7 bases lay in between. In DNA form, the CDR3 reads TGCGCCAGCAGCTTGGAGTCGGTTAACTATGGCTACACCTTC. Translated, it gives CASSLESVNYGYTF. Supplemented by reference TRBV5-1 and TRBJ1-2, the full variable domain reads KAGVTQTPRYLIKTRGQQVTLSCSPISGHRSVSWYQQTPGQGLQFLFEYFSETQRNKGNFPGRFSGRQFSNSRSEMNVSTLELGDSALYLCASSLESVNYGYTFGSGTRLTVV.

This chain links TRBV18 with TRBJ1-4; D is uncertain. CDR1 is KGHSH and CDR2 is LQKENI in the germline V gene. V was trimmed by 2 bases and J by 6 bases, leaving 13 bases between them. This CDR3 is built from 15 residues. CDR3 region: CASSPSGMGYEKLFF. CDR3 DNA sequence: TGTGCCAGCTCACCATCGGGGATGGGTTATGAAAAACTGTTTTTT.

This chain uses TRBV6-8 with TRBJ2-7, with no clear D. Trimming left V 0 bases short and J 2 bases short, with 11 bases between. This CDR3 contains 15 residues. Germline CDR1 reads MNHGY; CDR2 reads SAAAGT. Here the CDR3 DNA reads TGTGCCAGCAGTTACTCGTCCAGTGGGACCTACGAGCAGTACTTC. This gives the protein CASSYSSSGTYEQYF.